This TCR beta chain comes out of a study of blood T cells in healthy people across ages. Losses at the gene ends were 4 bases for V and 7 bases for J; bases not matched to a gene: 4. The CDR3 is 13 residues long. Germline loops: CDR1 SQVTM, CDR2 ANQGSEA. Sample-barcoded 5' priming and a J-beta primer mix drove a second PCR of roughly 6 to 12 cycles. TCRdb passed the 5' RACE reads through MiXCR, listing each CDR3 protein once. This sample carries 1,500,000 or so distinct CDR3 sequences, approximately 43% of them seen once, and the ten largest clones take about 4%. Sequenced sample: blood. This TCR derives from a young woman in good health. The J gene is TRBJ1-2, the V gene TRBV29-1, with 12 bases matching TRBD1. CDR3 sequence reads: CSVAAGQGAGYTF. The CDR3 DNA reads TGCAGCGTTGCGGCGGGACAGGGGGCTGGCTACACCTTC.